One sample yielded the 2 T cell receptor beta chains listed below, sequenced in a study of B cell selection in AIRE deficiency. TCRdb keeps only in-frame clones here, not all; method: immunoSEQ multiplex PCR. Of around 18,000 clones listed, roughly 91% are singletons. The regulatory T cell sort gate was CD4+CD25hiCD127low/negative. Material for sequencing was CD4+CD25+ Tregs sorted from PBMCs. These receptor sequences come from a human donor in good health.

The gene calls are TRBV4-2 and TRBJ2-1, with D possibly being TRBD1 (5 bases). CDR3 size: 16 residues. Deletions cut 0 bases from V and 9 bases from J, with 18 bases between. Germline V CDR1 and CDR2: LGHNA, YNFKEQ. CDR3 coding DNA: TGTGCCAGCAGCCAAGATTGGGGCAGGGCGGCGCGTGAGCAGTTCTTC. This translates into CASSQDWGRAAREQFF.

V and J are TRBV7-3 and TRBJ2-2; D is ambiguous. The CDR3 consists of 12 residues. Trimming removed 5 bases at V and 6 bases at J, with 7 bases between. Germline V gene lookup returns CDR1 SGHTA and CDR2 FQGTGA. CDR3 sequence reads: CASSHSPGELFF. Here the CDR3 DNA reads TGTGCCAGCAGCCACTCCCCCGGGGAGCTGTTTTTT.